The TCR beta chain described here comes from a study of T cell repertoires in cytomegalovirus infection. About the study: HLA-C-restricted CMV epitopes, recently identified, and well-studied HLA-B-restricted ones were used by the study. It was the public TCR beta signatures that indicated both CMV infection and matching HLA type.

Using its own MiXCR run on the reads, TCRdb lists one record per CDR3 protein. The repertoire holds 680,000 or so distinct CDR3 sequences, with around 31% as singletons. A remark on this clonotype: What it binds is unknown.

Points from the study as a whole: Ex vivo responses were dominated by HLA-C-restricted CMV-specific TCR beta clonotypes. Cumulative public TCR beta family frequency identified carriers of CMV plus the relevant HLA.

Trimming took off 6 bases at V and 12 bases at J, with 21 bases between the two ends. In germline, CDR1 is MNHNS, CDR2 SASEGT. CDR3 length equals 13 residues. This chain uses TRBV6-1 with TRBJ2-7; perhaps D is TRBD1 or TRBD2 (7 bases each). The clonotype was recovered from a human donor in good health (CMV status not recorded). Some clones in this sample may be carry-over from other donors' samples. Sequences were derived from cultured PBMCs, sampled from culture after CMV antigen stimulation. This chain's CDR3 is CASSYAGEGALYF. The CDR3 bases are TGTGCCAGCAGCTACGCTGGGGAGGGGGCCCTGTACTTC.